These T cell receptor beta chains were read from a single sample in a study of blood T cell repertoires in COVID-19. Profiling relied on immunoSEQ multiplex PCR, and the TCRdb table lists in-frame clones only, not all of them. The data hold 200,000 or so clones, with around 81% observed a single time. Material for sequencing was peripheral blood. These receptors all stem from a woman in her 70s with acute or convalescent COVID-19. The CDR3 runs from the conserved cysteine through the conserved F or W. D genes are given only for firm matches. Not every row has a clone size; where given, it reads once, few, many or a size class.

TRBJ1-2,TRBD1,.,TRBV7-9,TGTGCCAGCAGCTTAGGGGGACAGCTTAACCTCTTC,CASSLGGQLNLF
TRBJ1-1,.,.,TRBV6-2/TRBV6-3,TGTGCCAGCAGTTATTCCGGGACAACGAACACTGAAGCTTTCTTT,CASSYSGTTNTEAFF
TRBJ1-4,.,.,TRBV28,TGTGCCAGCAGTTTCTTCGTAGCAAATGAAAAACTGTTTTTT,CASSFFVANEKLFF
TRBJ2-1,TRBD2,.,TRBV27,TGTGCCAGCAGTTTAGAGCGGCCGTTGGCGTGGACTAGCGGGTTGGAATACAATGAGCAGTTCTTC,CASSLERPLAWTSGLEYNEQFF
TRBJ1-1,.,.,TRBV28,TGTGCCAGCAGTCCAGGGATAAACACTGAAGCTTTCTTT,CASSPGINTEAFF
TRBJ1-2,.,.,TRBV10-3,TGTGCCATGCGACAGGCTGGAAACTATGGCTACACCTTC,CAMRQAGNYGYTF
TRBJ2-1,.,.,TRBV24-1,TGTGCCACCAGTGACCCAGGAAATGCTGAGCAGTTCTTC,CATSDPGNAEQFF
TRBJ1-1,.,.,TRBV5-1,TGCGCCAGCAGCTTGGGGGCAGTCATGAACACTGAAGCTTTCTTT,CASSLGAVMNTEAFF
TRBJ1-1,TRBD1,.,TRBV27,TGTGCCAGCAGAGCGGAGGGGGCCCAGGGGAACACTGAAGCTTTCTTT,CASRAEGAQGNTEAFF
TRBJ1-3,.,.,TRBV6-5,TGTGCCAGCAGTCCTTCAGGGGACGGAAACACCATATATTTT,CASSPSGDGNTIYF
TRBJ1-1,.,once,TRBV9,TGTGCCAGCAGCCCCCCCGACAGGAACACTGAAGCTTTCTTT,CASSPPDRNTEAFF
TRBJ1-1,.,few,TRBV18,TGTGCCAGCTCACCACCGAGGGCAGGGGTGAACACTGAAGCTTTCTTT,CASSPPRAGVNTEAFF
TRBJ1-6,TRBD1,few,TRBV2,TGTGCCAGCGGACCGACAGGGTTTGATTCACCCCTCCACTTT,CASGPTGFDSPLHF
TRBJ1-5,.,.,TRBV2,TGTGCCAGCAGTGGTGGGCAGGGACACAATCAGCCCCAGCATTTT,CASSGGQGHNQPQHF
TRBJ2-7,TRBD1,.,TRBV30,TGTGCCTGGAGTGATAACAGGGGAACCTACGAGCAGTACTTC,CAWSDNRGTYEQYF
TRBJ2-2,.,.,TRBV7-9,TGTGCCAGCAGCTTAATCGTCAGCACCGGGGAGCTGTTTTTT,CASSLIVSTGELFF
TRBJ1-2,.,.,TRBV4-1,TGCGCCAGCAGCCAAAACACAGGGACCGGCTACACCTTC,CASSQNTGTGYTF
TRBJ1-1,.,.,TRBV7-3,TGTGCCAGCAGCTCCAATCAGGATACTGAAGCTTTCTTT,CASSSNQDTEAFF
TRBJ2-7,TRBD2,once,TRBV3-1/TRBV3-2,TGTGCCAGCAGTCTCGCAGCGGGAGTTGTCAACGAGCAGTACTTC,CASSLAAGVVNEQYF
TRBJ1-3,.,.,TRBV7-2,TGTGCCAGCAGGCCTCCATCAGGGGAAACTGGAAACACCATATATTTT,CASRPPSGETGNTIYF
TRBJ1-3,.,.,TRBV30,TGTGCCTGGAGGGCCGCTAGCTCTGGAAACACCATATATTTT,CAWRAASSGNTIYF
TRBJ2-7,.,.,TRBV19,TGTGCCAGTAGTAGGTTGGTTGGGCAGGGGCGGGCCGAGCAGTACTTC,CASSRLVGQGRAEQYF
TRBJ2-2,.,.,TRBV20-1,TGCAGTGCTAGTTCCGGGGCCGGGGAGCTGTTTTTT,CSASSGAGELFF
TRBJ2-2,.,.,TRBV5-1,TGCGCCAGCAGCTGGGCAGTGGGCACCGGGGAGCTGTTTTTT,CASSWAVGTGELFF
TRBJ2-3,.,.,TRBV2,TGTGCCAGCGCGTACACAGATACGCAGTATTTT,CASAYTDTQYF
TRBJ1-2,TRBD1,.,TRBV3-1/TRBV3-2,TGTGCCAGCAGCCGAAACTACGCCACAGGGGGCGCATCGGGCTACACCTTC,CASSRNYATGGASGYTF
TRBJ1-1,.,.,TRBV5-1,TGCGCCAGCAGCTTGGGAGCGACGGGCACTGAAGCTTTCTTT,CASSLGATGTEAFF
TRBJ1-1,TRBD1,.,TRBV6-5,TGTGCCAGCAGGACAGGGTTGTCGTCTGAAGCTTTCTTT,CASRTGLSSEAFF
TRBJ1-2,TRBD1,.,TRBV5-6,TGTGCCAGCAGCCTCCGGGACAGGGGGAATGGCTACACCTTC,CASSLRDRGNGYTF
TRBJ1-2,.,.,TRBV7-9,TGTGCCAGCAGCCAATTACAGGCTGACTATGGCTACACCTTC,CASSQLQADYGYTF
TRBJ2-1,.,.,TRBV6-5,TGTGCCAGCAGTACTACAGGGTTCTACAATGAGCAGTTCTTC,CASSTTGFYNEQFF
TRBJ2-2,TRBD2,few,TRBV11-2,TGTGCCAGCAGCTCAGTTAGCGGGAAGGCCGGGGAGCTGTTTTTT,CASSSVSGKAGELFF
TRBJ2-3,TRBD1,.,TRBV18,TGTGCCAGCTCACCGGCACAGGGGAATTTGGCAGATACGCAGTATTTT,CASSPAQGNLADTQYF
TRBJ1-1,.,few,TRBV28,TGTGCCAGCTCACTGGGAGGGAACACTGAAGCTTTCTTT,CASSLGGNTEAFF
TRBJ1-2,.,.,TRBV11-2,TGTGCCAGCAGCTTAGGTCCGGGGAACTATGGCTACACCTTC,CASSLGPGNYGYTF